Listed here is a single T cell receptor beta chain. Its specific antigen is unknown. Per-base quality was not reported, and no clone a single base away is much larger than it. Multiplexed two-step PCR with Vbeta-specific forward primers and Jbeta-specific reverse primers was used to amplify TCRbeta CDR3 regions. TCRbeta libraries were sequenced on an Illumina instrument through the immunoSEQ service. The original pipeline was this. V, D and J genes were assigned using IMGT annotation, and counts were corrected for multiplex PCR bias using synthetic CDR3 analogues. In the immunoSEQ Analyzer, repertoire clonality was calculated as one minus normalized Shannon entropy. Fisher's exact test with Benjamini-Hochberg false discovery rate control was used to define clonal expansion, with two-tailed P<0.01. TCRdb re-hosts the immuneACCESS table, in-frame sequences only. Its copies lack some clones; in the studies checked, an unresolved V gene accounts for under half of them, and the cause for the rest is not known. D and trimming come from the DNA, and the V and J calls and clone size come from that table. The sample yields 30,000 to 45,000 clones; 90% to 95% were counted once. Of the sample, around 0.11% falls within the top ten clones.

The data belong to a study of regulatory dendritic cells for organ transplantation (dated by TCRdb to 2015 to 2018). For context, the study as a whole: The TCRbeta repertoires of sorted naive and memory CD4+ and CD8+ T cells were sequenced before and after allostimulation with regulatory or mature dendritic cells. The paper's findings and limits, for the study overall: Only a couple of subjects were sequenced, and considerable between-individual heterogeneity in the alloreactive memory CD8+ T cell pool was noted by the authors. Among the resting subsets, memory CD8+ T cells contained the most alloreactive TCR clonotypes. Naive CD4+ and CD8+ T cells showed highly diverse repertoires, whereas memory cells were less diverse and memory CD8+ cells were the most oligoclonal. In both subjects, allostimulation led to expansion of memory CD8+ clones, although regulatory dendritic cells appeared to cause more limited expansion than mature dendritic cells did.

FACS was used to sort CD4+ or CD8+ cells into naive T cells, defined as CD45RA+, and memory T cells, defined as CD45RO+. T cells for TCR sequencing came from a couple of healthy control subjects. Unstimulated sorted T cell subsets were used as baseline controls for the mixed lymphocyte reactions. Genomic DNA was extracted with the Qiagen DNeasy Blood & Tissue Kit. The V end loses 6 bases and the J end loses 9 bases, and a stretch of 12 bases separates them. Including cysteine and phenylalanine, the CDR3 has 12 amino acids. Just the 36-base CDR3 DNA is kept, in frame starting at base 1. The germline V gene provides CDR1 MNHEY and CDR2 SVGAGI.

The rearranged chain carries TRBV6-5 and TRBJ2-1; TRBD1 is a weak D gene call, 6 bases matching. This TCR was recovered from a human donor in good health. Input material: naive CD8+ T cells from blood. This specimen's cell subset or site label, interpreted: CD45RA+ naive T cells. The CDR3 amino acid sequence is: CASSPQGSEQFF. DNA sequence: TGTGCCAGCAGCCCCCAGGGGTCTGAGCAGTTCTTC.